This record concerns one T cell receptor (beta chain) sequence. Germline V gene lookup returns CDR1 SGHTA and CDR2 FQGNSA. CDR3 length: 15 residues. The ends were cut back, 2 bases at V and 2 bases at J, with 12 bases in the middle. Time point of the sample: sample taken at primary tumor resection. This specimen comes from a study of spatial heterogeneity in lung cancer. In the library, each TCR cDNA molecule bore its own unique molecular identifier. TCRdb reanalysed the 5' RACE reads using MiXCR and keeps one entry per CDR3 protein. Here the sample spans 35,000 to 40,000 distinct CDR3 sequences, 6.5% to 9% being singletons.

The chain couples TRBV7-2 to TRBJ1-1; the D is unclear. The sample consisted of PBMCs, taken at surgery. The TCR was taken from a female donor with early-stage non-small cell lung cancer. Here the CDR3 DNA reads TGTGCCAGCAGCTTATTAAACATCTTAAACACTGAAGCTTTCTTT. It specifies CASSLLNILNTEAFF.